This paragraph reports one TCR beta chain. What it recognizes is unknown. The data originate from a study of early T cells in non-severe SARS-CoV-2 infection. Overall study context: It was bulk RNA from unsorted whole blood that was sequenced, and the chains were unpaired. The study, taken as a whole, reports: In VDJdb matching, anti-spike CD8 responses were favored while private and CD4 specificities went missing.

The library protocol tagged individual cDNA molecules with unique molecular identifiers. TCRdb recomputed calls from the 5' RACE reads with MiXCR, one row per CDR3 protein. The sample yields approximately 65,000 distinct CDR3 sequences, about 11% seen once. Trimming stripped 5 bases from V and 4 bases from J, with 11 bases between. The germline gives CDR1 SGHVS, CDR2 FQNEAQ. The CDR3 has 13 amino acids. This material consisted of whole blood, taken at baseline. The V and J genes are TRBV7-8 and TRBJ1-1, with D hard to call. The sequence was obtained from an adult who was a healthcare worker with PCR-confirmed SARS-CoV-2 infection or an uninfected control (not recorded which). The CDR3 reads CASSLARGTEAFF. In DNA, the CDR3 is TGTGCCAGCAGCCTGGCCCGCGGCACTGAAGCTTTCTTT.